This entry concerns a single T cell receptor (beta chain). This sample is drawn from a study of blood T cell repertoires in COVID-19. The overall study: From T cells, B-cell-depleted T cells, or PBMCs came the material, which was cDNA or gDNA.

The V gene's germline CDR1 is SGHTA and CDR2 FQGTGA. CDR3 size: 13 residues. The ends lost 1 base at V and 5 bases at J; junction bases unmatched: 0. Patients in Seattle were enrolled during active infection, then followed longitudinally. The authors' processing: By means of reference gene primer amplification, nucleated cell counts were estimated. TCRdb's copy holds only in-frame clones and misses some; the assay was immunoSEQ multiplex PCR. The V and J calls and clone size come from that table; D and trimming were worked out from the DNA. Of about 300,000 clones in the sample, 70% to 90% were seen once.

The sequence derives from a woman between 50 and 59 years old with COVID-19, enrolled during active disease. Input material: peripheral blood. The chain combines TRBV7-3 with TRBJ2-7; 9 bases are shared with TRBD2. The CDR3 coding sequence is TGTGCCAGCAGCTTAAGGACTAGCGACGAGCAGTACTTC. Encoded protein: CASSLRTSDEQYF. Full variable domain (missing parts from reference TRBV7-3 and TRBJ2-7): GAGVSQTPSNKVTEKGKYVELRCDPISGHTALYWYRQSLGQGPEFLIYFQGTGAADDSGLPNDRFFAVRPEGSVSTLKIQRTERGDSAVYLCASSLRTSDEQYFGPGTRLTVT.